The TCR beta chain under discussion was sequenced for a study of blood T cell repertoires in COVID-19. Turning to the study itself: Both acute and convalescent COVID-19 samples were obtained from the United States, Italy and Spain. From T cells, B-cell-depleted T cells, or PBMCs came the material, which was cDNA or gDNA.

In the authors' workflow: Reference gene primer amplification gave estimated nucleated cell counts. Repertoires were generated with immunoSEQ multiplex PCR, while TCRdb's copy carries only in-frame clones and drops some. V and J calls and clone size are copied from that table; D and trimming were computed from the DNA. This sample carries about 180,000 clones, roughly 88% of them seen once, and the ten largest clones take about 7%. While infection was still active, Seattle patients were enrolled and then followed longitudinally. Sequences were obtained from peripheral blood. The receptor comes from a woman in her thirties or forties with COVID-19, enrolled during active disease.

The CDR3 protein is CASSLGSGDKGNQPQHF. The CDR3 region has the DNA TGTGCCAGCAGCTTAGGTTCGGGAGACAAGGGCAATCAGCCCCAGCATTTT. The chain is built from TRBV11-2 and TRBJ1-5; D unresolved. This CDR3 contains 17 residues. The V and J ends lost 1 base and 2 bases respectively, with 15 bases between them. In germline, CDR1 is SGHAT, CDR2 FQNNGV. Using reference TRBV11-2 and TRBJ1-5 for the parts outside the CDR3, the full variable domain is EAGVAQSPRYKIIEKRQSVAFWCNPISGHATLYWYQQILGQGPKLLIQFQNNGVVDDSQLPKDRFSAERLKGVDSTLKIQPAKLEDSAVYLCASSLGSGDKGNQPQHFGDGTRLSIL.